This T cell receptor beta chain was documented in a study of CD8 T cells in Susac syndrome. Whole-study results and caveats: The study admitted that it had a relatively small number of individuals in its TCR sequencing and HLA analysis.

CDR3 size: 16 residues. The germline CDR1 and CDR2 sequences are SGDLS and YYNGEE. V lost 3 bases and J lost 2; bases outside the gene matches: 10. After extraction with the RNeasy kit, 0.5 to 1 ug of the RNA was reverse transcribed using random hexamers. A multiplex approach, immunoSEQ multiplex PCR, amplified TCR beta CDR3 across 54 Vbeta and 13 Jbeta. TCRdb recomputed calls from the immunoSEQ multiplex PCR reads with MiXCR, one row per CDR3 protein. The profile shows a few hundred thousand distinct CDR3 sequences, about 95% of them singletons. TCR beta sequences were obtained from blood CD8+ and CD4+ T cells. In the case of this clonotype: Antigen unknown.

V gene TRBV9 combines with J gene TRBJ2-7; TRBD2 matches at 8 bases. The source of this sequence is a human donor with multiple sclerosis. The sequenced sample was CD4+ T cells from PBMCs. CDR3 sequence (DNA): TGTGCCAGCAGCGCCGACCCCACTAGCGGACCCTACGAGCAGTACTTC. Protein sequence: CASSADPTSGPYEQYF.